This T cell receptor (beta chain) derives from a study of response to subunit inactivated influenza vaccine. TCRdb reanalysed the RT-PCR reads using MiXCR and keeps one entry per CDR3 protein. The table lists roughly 700,000 distinct CDR3 sequences, more than 15% of them singletons. Sample: PBMCs from blood, taken 11 to 12 days after vaccination. This TCR derives from a man aged 50 to 60 who received an inactivated influenza vaccine.

CDR3 nucleotide sequence: TGCAGCGGGAGGCAGGGGGCTGGGCAAGAGACCCAGTACTTC. It is translated as CSGRQGAGQETQYF. The chain uses TRBV29-1 and TRBJ2-5; 8 nucleotides match TRBD1. V was pared by 7 bases and J by 2 bases, with 9 bases of the junction left unmatched. From germline, CDR1 is SQVTM and CDR2 ANQGSEA. CDR3 length equals 14 residues. The entire variable domain, with the rest obtained from reference TRBV29-1 and TRBJ2-5, is as follows: SAVISQKPSRDICQRGTSLTIQCQVDSQVTMMFWYRQQPGQSLTLIATANQGSEATYESGFVIDKFPISRPNLTFSTLTVSNMSPEDSSIYLCSGRQGAGQETQYFGPGTRLLVL.